The T cell receptor (beta chain) described here comes from a study of T cell responses to AZD1222 COVID-19 vaccine. Study-wide results and limits: Among those given AZD1222, only five or six were seropositive at baseline.

Clones were read by immunoSEQ multiplex PCR, and TCRdb kept only the in-frame ones, dropping some. The data contain 75,000 to 85,000 clones, roughly 90% of them singletons. Details on this clone: The antigen remains unidentified.

The receptor was derived from an adult who received the AZD1222 COVID-19 vaccine. The starting material was peripheral blood, obtained 28 days after the second AZD1222 dose.

CDR3 region: CASSLYKAGETQYF. CDR3 nucleotide sequence: TGTGCCAGCAGTTTATACAAAGCGGGGGAGACCCAGTACTTC. V and J are TRBV28 and TRBJ2-5; 7 nucleotides match TRBD2. The CDR3 contains 14 residues. V was pared by 1 base and J by 5 bases, with 4 bases of the junction left unmatched. The V gene's germline CDR1 is MDHEN and CDR2 SYDVKM.